What follows are 28 T cell receptor beta chains derived from one specimen sequenced in a study of blood T cell repertoires in COVID-19 (dated by TCRdb to about 2020). The library was produced with the immunoSEQ multiplex PCR assay. The immuneACCESS repertoire file appears here via TCRdb, limited to in-frame rearrangements. These files lack a portion of the clones; in checked studies, under half of the deficit traces to unresolved V genes, and the cause of the others is not known. Here the sample has around 230,000 clones; roughly 86% occur a single time. The ten largest clonotypes hold about 4% of the sample. Sequenced sample: PBMCs or T cells enriched from blood (not recorded which). These TCRs come from a woman aged 25 to 45 with acute COVID-19.

CDR3 region: CASSEWLSTDTQYF. Written as DNA, the CDR3 is TGTGCCAGCAGTGAATGGCTGAGCACAGATACGCAGTATTTT. The rearrangement links TRBV25-1 to TRBJ2-3; D remains unclear. Per the germline V gene, CDR1 is MGHDK and CDR2 is SYGVNS. V lost 1 base, J lost 0 bases, and 5 bases lay in between. This CDR3 is 14 amino acids long.

The rearrangement joins TRBV5-1 to TRBJ1-1; 8 positions agree with TRBD1. Germline CDR1 is SGHRS and CDR2 is YFSETQ. The length of the CDR3 is 14 residues. V trimming: 6 bases; J trimming: 2 bases; junction bases outside the gene matches: 6. CDR3 DNA: TGCGCCAGCATGAGAGGGACAGGTAACACTGAAGCTTTCTTT. Amino acids: CASMRGTGNTEAFF.

The rearrangement joins TRBV6-2 or TRBV6-3 to TRBJ2-5, with TRBD2 as a possible D gene (6 bases). The CDR3 sequence is 16 residues long. The germline gives CDR1 MNHEY, CDR2 SVGEGT. V was trimmed by 5 bases and J by 7 bases, leaving 23 bases between them. The CDR3 DNA sequence: TGTGCCAGCAGTAATCTCCGGGACTCCAGCGCGAGGACCCAGTACTTC. Amino acid sequence: CASSNLRDSSARTQYF.

This chain connects TRBV12-2 to TRBJ2-1; the table gives TRBD2 as D, unverified against the DNA. TRBV12-2 is a pseudogene segment. The CDR3 has 14 residues. The CDR3 loop reads CARNGLAGPNEQFF. CDR3 DNA: TGTGCGAGAAACGGACTAGCGGGGCCCAATGAGCAGTTCTTC.

This sequence joins TRBV5-1 and TRBJ2-5; 8 bases align to TRBD2. Per the germline V gene, CDR1 is SGHRS and CDR2 is YFSETQ. The ends lost 3 bases at V and 4 bases at J; junction bases unmatched: 5. There are 14 residues in the CDR3. The CDR3 DNA sequence: TGCGCCAGCAGCTCACTAGCGGTTGGAGAGACCCAGTACTTC. This gives the protein CASSSLAVGETQYF.

V gene TRBV6-5 combines with J gene TRBJ1-2, with D perhaps matching TRBD1 (5 bases). Germline V lookup: CDR1 MNHEY, CDR2 SVGAGI. V lost 10 bases and J lost 2, with 20 bases in between. The CDR3 covers 15 residues. The CDR3: CATYRQPEDNYGYTF. The CDR3 bases are TGTGCCACCTACAGACAGCCAGAAGACAACTATGGCTACACCTTC.

This clone showed up just a few times. V usage is TRBV2 and J usage is TRBJ1-6, with D possibly matching TRBD1 (6 bases). Looked up from germline, CDR1 is SNHLY and CDR2 is FYNNEI. V was cut by 6 bases and J by 6 bases, with 18 bases left in between. The CDR3 totals 16 residues. CDR3 protein: CASRPTGGGVNSPLHF. CDR3 sequence (DNA): TGTGCCAGCAGGCCGACAGGAGGGGGGGTTAATTCACCCCTCCACTTT.

The V call is TRBV6-5, the J call TRBJ1-1, with D possibly being TRBD1 (5 bases). Germline V gives CDR1 MNHEY, CDR2 SVGAGI. This CDR3 contains 14 residues. The ends were cut back, 2 bases at V and 4 bases at J, with 11 bases in the middle. Here the CDR3 reads CASSYGQGGTEAFF. DNA for the CDR3: TGTGCCAGCAGTTACGGCCAGGGCGGCACTGAAGCTTTCTTT.

The count of this clone is one. V gene TRBV18 combines with J gene TRBJ2-7; possibly TRBD2 for D (5 bases). The CDR3 extends over 14 amino acids. Trimming took off 3 bases at V and 4 bases at J, with 13 bases between the two ends. Germline-derived CDR1 and CDR2 are KGHSH and LQKENI. As DNA, the CDR3 is TGTGCCAGCTCACCTCCCGGACTTGGATACGAGCAGTACTTC. Encoded protein: CASSPPGLGYEQYF.

The rearrangement uses TRBV5-6 and TRBJ1-1; D unresolved. CDR3 length: 12 residues. V lost 2 bases and J lost 1, with 3 bases in between. From germline, CDR1 is SGHDT and CDR2 YYEEEE. The CDR3 sequence: CASSFSNTEAFF. The CDR3 DNA is TGTGCCAGCAGCTTCTCGAACACTGAAGCTTTCTTT. Full variable domain (outside the CDR3, taken from reference TRBV5-6 and TRBJ1-1): DAGVTQSPTHLIKTRGQQVTLRCSPKSGHDTVSWYQQALGQGPQFIFQYYEEEERQRGNFPDRFSGHQFPNYSSELNVNALLLGDSALYLCASSFSNTEAFFGQGTRLTVV.

This chain joins TRBV6-5 and TRBJ1-1, with 7 positions matching TRBD1. The CDR3 is made up of 16 amino acids. Germline-derived CDR1 and CDR2 are MNHEY and SVGAGI. Trimming took 0 bases from V and 0 from J; bases not matched to a gene: 4. CDR3 amino acids: CASSYSTGTVNTEAFF. In DNA, the CDR3 is TGTGCCAGCAGTTACTCGACCGGGACAGTGAACACTGAAGCTTTCTTT.

The chain is built from TRBV4-1 and TRBJ2-1; 14 bases are shared with TRBD2. After removal of 5 bases from V and 1 base from J, the junction contained 7 bases not matched to a gene. The germline V gene encodes CDR1 MGHRA and CDR2 YSYEKL. This CDR3 comprises 18 residues. CDR3 sequence: CASSTTSGGGFSYNEQFF. The CDR3 bases are TGCGCCAGCAGCACGACTAGCGGGGGGGGGTTTTCCTACAATGAGCAGTTCTTC.

The chain is built from TRBV7-2 and TRBJ2-3, with 7 bases fitting TRBD1. With V trimmed by 5 bases and J by 2 bases, 10 bases remained unmatched. CDR3 size: 16 residues. Germline V gives CDR1 SGHTA, CDR2 FQGNSA. CDR3 amino acids: CASSAVGTEFTDTQYF. Here the CDR3 DNA reads TGTGCCAGCAGCGCCGTGGGGACAGAGTTCACAGATACGCAGTATTTT.

This clone was found a few times. The chain has TRBV30 and TRBJ1-2, with 9 bases aligning to TRBD1. Germline V CDR1 and CDR2: GTSNPN, SVGIG (reference sequence). This CDR3 is 15 amino acids long. The J segment lost 3 bases and the V segment lost 2 bases, leaving 7 bases of the junction unmatched. CDR3 sequence: CAWSFTGGFDYGYTF. The CDR3 DNA is TGTGCCTGGAGTTTTACAGGGGGCTTCGACTATGGCTACACCTTC.

This CDR3 reads CASSLRGGNQPQHF. For the CDR3, the DNA is TGCGCCAGCAGTCTCAGGGGAGGGAATCAGCCCCAGCATTTT. V and J are TRBV10-2 and TRBJ1-5; a weak D match, TRBD1 (6 bases). The CDR3 sequence is 14 residues long. V was trimmed by 5 bases and J by 4 bases, leaving 12 bases between them. Per the germline V gene, CDR1 is WSHSY and CDR2 is SAAADI.

The chain is built from TRBV19 and TRBJ1-1; D possibly corresponds to TRBD1 (5 bases). Germline V gives CDR1 LNHDA, CDR2 SQIVND (reference sequence). The V and J ends lost 8 bases and 8 bases respectively, with 9 bases between them. The CDR3 has 10 residues. CDR3 sequence: CASVGGEAFF. DNA of the CDR3: TGTGCCAGTGTTGGGGGGGAAGCTTTCTTT.

The J gene is TRBJ1-6, the V gene TRBV6-5; D is ambiguous. The CDR3 length is 11 residues. Per the germline V gene, CDR1 is MNHEY and CDR2 is SVGAGI. V lost 0 bases and J 15 bases, leaving 6 bases between the germline ends. The CDR3 DNA is TGTGCCAGCAGTTACTCGAGCGTCCTCCACTTT. Protein product: CASSYSSVLHF.

The genes are TRBV5-1 and TRBJ2-1; perhaps TRBD1 as D (6 bases). Trimming cost V 3 bases and J 6 bases, with 25 bases left between them. Germline V gives CDR1 SGHRS, CDR2 YFSETQ. The CDR3 consists of 18 residues. CDR3 loop: CASSSYRVSRLTANEQFF. CDR3 nucleotides: TGCGCCAGCAGCTCATACAGGGTTTCCCGCTTAACCGCCAATGAGCAGTTCTTC. Drawing the rest from reference TRBV5-1 and TRBJ2-1, the complete variable domain is KAGVTQTPRYLIKTRGQQVTLSCSPISGHRSVSWYQQTPGQGLQFLFEYFSETQRNKGNFPGRFSGRQFSNSRSEMNVSTLELGDSALYLCASSSYRVSRLTANEQFFGPGTRLTVL.

The rearrangement uses TRBV2 and TRBJ1-6; 9 bases agree with TRBD1. Germline V gene data show CDR1 as SNHLY and CDR2 as FYNNEI. The length of the CDR3 is 16 residues. J was trimmed by 4 bases and V by 6 bases; bases with no gene match: 7. Here the CDR3 DNA reads TGTGCCAGCAGAGAAACAGGGGGCGCATATAATTCACCCCTCCACTTT. It is translated as CASRETGGAYNSPLHF.

The chain is built from TRBV19 and TRBJ2-2, with TRBD1 as a possible D gene (6 bases). Per germline, CDR1 LNHDA and CDR2 SQIVND (reference sequence). CDR3 length: 15 residues. V lost 4 bases, J lost 5 bases, and 14 bases lay in between. The CDR3 loop reads CASSNIGQRTGELFF. The CDR3, as DNA: TGTGCCAGTAGTAATATCGGACAGAGGACCGGGGAGCTGTTTTTT.

The count of this clone is one. The genes are TRBV6-2 or TRBV6-3 and TRBJ2-3; 9 bases map to TRBD2. Per the germline V gene, CDR1 is MNHEY and CDR2 is SVGEGT. The V gene end was trimmed by 4 bases and the J gene end by 1 base; junction bases not matched to a gene: 3. This CDR3 comprises 15 residues. As DNA, the CDR3 is TGTGCCAGCAGTTGGTCTAGCGGGGGCACAGATACGCAGTATTTT. Protein product: CASSWSSGGTDTQYF.

In regard to this clone: Other DNA sequences in this sample translate to the same CDR3. This chain joins TRBV11-2 and TRBJ2-7; TRBD1 is a possible D gene (6 bases). Germline loops: CDR1 SGHAT, CDR2 FQNNGV. Between the trimmed V and J ends, which lost 1 base and 4 bases, there was a span of 11 bases. The CDR3 totals 14 residues. The CDR3 nucleotides read TGTGCCAGCAGCTTAGGTCAGGGGTTATACGAGCAGTACTTC. This codes for CASSLGQGLYEQYF.

The CDR3 reads CASSEVQRVDTQYF. CDR3 DNA: TGTGCCAGCAGTGAAGTTCAGAGGGTGGATACGCAGTATTTT. This chain links TRBV2 with TRBJ2-3; possibly TRBD2 for D (5 bases). With 1 base removed from V and 6 bases from J, the gap between germline ends came to 11 bases. This CDR3 has 14 amino acids. Germline V gene lookup returns CDR1 SNHLY and CDR2 FYNNEI.

The CDR3 reads CASSALAGAGTGELFF. In DNA, the CDR3 is TGTGCCAGCAGCGCTTTGGCGGGGGCGGGAACCGGGGAGCTGTTTTTT. This chain links TRBV9 with TRBJ2-2, with D perhaps TRBD2 (7 bases). The germline CDR1 and CDR2 sequences are SGDLS and YYNGEE. The CDR3 runs to 16 residues. Trimming shortened V by 3 bases and J by 5 bases, and 17 bases separated the two germline ends.

This chain links TRBV7-6 with TRBJ1-1; D possibly corresponds to TRBD1 (6 bases). Germline V gene data show CDR1 as SGHVS and CDR2 as FNYEAQ. The CDR3 covers 14 residues. Between the trimmed V and J ends, which lost 1 base and 5 bases, there was a span of 11 bases. CDR3 sequence reads: CASSLGPRGTEAFF. The CDR3 DNA sequence: TGTGCCAGCAGCTTAGGTCCGAGGGGGACTGAAGCTTTCTTT.

This clone was seen a handful of times. The genes are TRBV29-1 and TRBJ2-1; a possible D gene is TRBD2 (5 bases). Germline CDR1 and CDR2: SQVTM and ANQGSEA. The CDR3 totals 14 residues. Deletions cut 6 bases from V and 0 bases from J, with 12 bases between. The CDR3 nucleotides are TGCAGCGTGAGGGCAGTGCTCTCCTACAATGAGCAGTTCTTC. Its protein is CSVRAVLSYNEQFF.

The chain combines TRBV18 with TRBJ1-5; a weak D match, TRBD1 (5 bases). Germline values: CDR1 KGHSH, CDR2 LQKENI. This CDR3 has 21 residues. V gave up 3 bases and J gave up 2 bases, with 29 bases separating them. The CDR3 coding sequence is TGTGCCAGCTCACCCCTACCTTTTGCTCCGGGTTCACAGGTAGGCAATCAGCCCCAGCATTTT. This gives the protein CASSPLPFAPGSQVGNQPQHF.

CDR3 bases: TGTGCCAGCAGTTACTTCGGACAGGGCGCTGGAGGCTACACCTTC. Protein product: CASSYFGQGAGGYTF. This chain connects TRBV6-2 or TRBV6-3 to TRBJ1-2; 8 bases agree with TRBD1. Germline trimming cut 1 base from V and 8 bases from J; bases unmatched to any gene: 9. The CDR3 runs 15 residues. Germline lookup yields CDR1 MNHEY and CDR2 SVGEGT.